This entry is about one TCR beta chain. The antigen remains unidentified. Investigators spread the genomic DNA of each subset evenly over several immunoSEQ plates. Measured with immunoSEQ multiplex PCR; TCRdb has only the in-frame clones, and not every one. This repertoire shows fewer than 400,000 clones, around 67% found once; its top ten account for 10%. V lost 5 bases, J lost 7 bases, and 16 bases lay in between. CDR3 length: 15 residues. Germline CDR1 SGHRS, CDR2 YFSETQ. The sample is drawn from a study of shared clonotypes between healthy human individuals. Across the whole study: The study drew on two women and a few men aged 18 to 49 as donors. Study-level points and caveats: Naive subsets, compared against memory subsets, generally had larger estimated richness values.

This receptor was taken from a man aged 30-40 years in good health. Sequences were obtained from memory CD4+ T cells sorted from blood. Subset denoted: CD45RA-negative fraction. The genes are TRBV5-1 and TRBJ1-6; D is unresolved. In nucleotides, the CDR3 is TGCGCCAGCAGAGACCCGGGCCCACCGAATTCACCCCTCCACTTT. It specifies CASRDPGPPNSPLHF.